This TCR beta chain was captured by sequencing in a study of T cell changes during pregnancy in multiple sclerosis. Clones were read by immunoSEQ multiplex PCR, and TCRdb kept only the in-frame ones, dropping some. The sample gives some 62,000 clones, about nine tenths of which show up once; roughly 2.5% is in the top ten. The germline gives CDR1 SGHAT, CDR2 FQDESV (reference sequence). The CDR3 runs 14 residues. With 5 bases clipped from V and 6 bases from J, the junction kept 8 bases outside the gene matches. Here the sequenced sample was peripheral blood, taken in the second trimester of pregnancy. The chain links TRBV11-1 to TRBJ2-7, with 9 nucleotides matching TRBD2. The receptor was isolated from a female donor in good health, enrolled as a control in a pregnancy study. CDR3 sequence: CASSAGLARPEQYF. The CDR3 bases are TGTGCCAGCAGCGCCGGACTAGCGAGGCCCGAGCAGTACTTC.